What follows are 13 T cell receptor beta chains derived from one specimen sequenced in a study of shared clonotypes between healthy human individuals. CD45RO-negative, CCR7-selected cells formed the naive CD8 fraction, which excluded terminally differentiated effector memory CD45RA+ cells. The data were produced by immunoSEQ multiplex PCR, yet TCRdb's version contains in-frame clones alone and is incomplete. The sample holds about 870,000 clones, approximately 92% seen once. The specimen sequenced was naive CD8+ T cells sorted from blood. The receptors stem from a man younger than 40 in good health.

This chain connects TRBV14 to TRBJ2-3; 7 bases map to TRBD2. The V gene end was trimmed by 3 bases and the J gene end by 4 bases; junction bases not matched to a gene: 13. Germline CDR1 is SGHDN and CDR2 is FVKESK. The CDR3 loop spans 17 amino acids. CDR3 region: CASSHTIGEGRADTQYF. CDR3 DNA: TGTGCCAGCAGCCATACCATAGGGGAGGGCCGGGCAGATACGCAGTATTTT.

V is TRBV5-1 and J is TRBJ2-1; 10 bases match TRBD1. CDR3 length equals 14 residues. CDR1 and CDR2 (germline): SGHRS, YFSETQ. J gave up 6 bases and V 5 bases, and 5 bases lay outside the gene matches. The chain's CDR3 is CASSPRQGANEQFF. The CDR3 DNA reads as TGCGCCAGCAGTCCCCGACAGGGGGCCAATGAGCAGTTCTTC.

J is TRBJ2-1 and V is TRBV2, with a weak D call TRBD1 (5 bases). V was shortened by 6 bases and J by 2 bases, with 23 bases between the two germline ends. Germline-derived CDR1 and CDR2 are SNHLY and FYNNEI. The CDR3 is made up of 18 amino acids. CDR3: CASSDAGRESETYNEQFF. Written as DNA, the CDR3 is TGTGCCAGCAGCGACGCCGGCAGGGAAAGCGAGACCTACAATGAGCAGTTCTTC.

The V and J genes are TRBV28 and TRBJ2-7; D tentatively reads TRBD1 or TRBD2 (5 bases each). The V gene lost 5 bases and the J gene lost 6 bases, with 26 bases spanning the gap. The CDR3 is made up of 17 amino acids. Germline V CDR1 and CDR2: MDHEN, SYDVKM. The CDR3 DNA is TGTGCCAGCAGTATACAGCAAGGGACCTCCCAACTGGGCGAGCAGTACTTC. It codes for CASSIQQGTSQLGEQYF.

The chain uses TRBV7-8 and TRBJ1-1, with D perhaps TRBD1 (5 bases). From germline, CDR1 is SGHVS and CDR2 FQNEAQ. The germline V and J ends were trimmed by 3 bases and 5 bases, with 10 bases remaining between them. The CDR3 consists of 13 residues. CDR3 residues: CASSFLGVTEAFF. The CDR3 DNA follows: TGTGCCAGCAGCTTTTTAGGGGTTACTGAAGCTTTCTTT.

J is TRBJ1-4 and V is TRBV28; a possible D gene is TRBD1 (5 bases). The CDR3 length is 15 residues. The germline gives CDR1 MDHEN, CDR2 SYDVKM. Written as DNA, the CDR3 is TGTGGCTCACGTGCGTGGGGCGCAACTAATGAAAAACTGTTTTTT. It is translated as CGSRAWGATNEKLFF.

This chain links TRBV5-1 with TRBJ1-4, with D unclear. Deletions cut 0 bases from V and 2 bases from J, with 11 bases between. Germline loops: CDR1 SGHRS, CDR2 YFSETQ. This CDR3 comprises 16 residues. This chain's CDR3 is CASSLAQTSTNEKLFF. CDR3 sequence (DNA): TGCGCCAGCAGCTTGGCTCAGACGAGCACTAATGAAAAACTGTTTTTT.

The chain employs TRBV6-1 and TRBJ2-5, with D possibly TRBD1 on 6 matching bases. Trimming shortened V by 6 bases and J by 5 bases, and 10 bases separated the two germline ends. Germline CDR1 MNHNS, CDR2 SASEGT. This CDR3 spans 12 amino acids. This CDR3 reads CASSPRGETQYF. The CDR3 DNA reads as TGTGCCAGCAGCCCAAGGGGGGAGACCCAGTACTTC.

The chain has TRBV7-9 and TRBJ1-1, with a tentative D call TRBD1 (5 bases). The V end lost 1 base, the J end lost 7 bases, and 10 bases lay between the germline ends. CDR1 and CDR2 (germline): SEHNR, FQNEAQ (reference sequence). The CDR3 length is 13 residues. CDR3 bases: TGTGCCAGCAGCTTAGGGGGGTCAGGTGAAGCTTTCTTT. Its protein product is CASSLGGSGEAFF.

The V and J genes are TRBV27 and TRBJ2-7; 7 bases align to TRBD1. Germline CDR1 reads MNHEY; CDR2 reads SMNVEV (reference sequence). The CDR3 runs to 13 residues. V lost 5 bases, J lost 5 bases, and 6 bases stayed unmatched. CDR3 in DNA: TGTGCCAGCAGTATACAGGGGATGCACGAGCAGTACTTC. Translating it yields CASSIQGMHEQYF.

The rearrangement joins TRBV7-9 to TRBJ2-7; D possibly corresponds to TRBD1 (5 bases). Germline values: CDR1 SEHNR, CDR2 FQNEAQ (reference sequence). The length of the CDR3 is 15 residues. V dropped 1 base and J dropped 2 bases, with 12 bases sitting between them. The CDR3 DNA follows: TGTGCCAGCAGCTTAGTAGGGCAGGGCCCCTACGAGCAGTACTTC. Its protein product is CASSLVGQGPYEQYF.

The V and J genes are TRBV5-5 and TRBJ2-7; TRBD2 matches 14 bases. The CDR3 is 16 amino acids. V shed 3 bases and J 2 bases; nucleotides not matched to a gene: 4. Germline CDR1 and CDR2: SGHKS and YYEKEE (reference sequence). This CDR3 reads CASSSLTSGRAYEQYF. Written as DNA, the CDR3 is TGTGCCAGCAGCTCTCTGACTAGCGGGAGGGCCTACGAGCAGTACTTC.

CDR3 in DNA: TGTGCCAGCAGCTTAACGGAACGGGCCTACGAGCAGTACTTC. Translation gives CASSLTERAYEQYF. This chain links TRBV7-9 with TRBJ2-7; D is undetermined. In germline, CDR1 is SEHNR, CDR2 FQNEAQ (reference sequence). V was clipped by 2 bases and J by 2 bases, with 10 bases between them. This CDR3 has 14 amino acids.